What follows is one T cell receptor beta chain and its context. Its target is not known. The germline V gene encodes CDR1 SGHVS and CDR2 FQNEAQ. The CDR3 runs to 18 residues. V shed 3 bases and J 0 bases; nucleotides not matched to a gene: 6. The source of the sample is a study of T cell responses to AZD1222 COVID-19 vaccine. Notes on the study in general: Donors were chiefly white British, with a greater number of females, and clonal diversity was perhaps underestimated.

TCRdb keeps only in-frame clones here, not all; method: immunoSEQ multiplex PCR. The data show about 150,000 clones, about 86% seen once. V gene TRBV7-8 combines with J gene TRBJ2-1; 12 nucleotides agree with TRBD2. This TCR derives from an adult who received the AZD1222 COVID-19 vaccine. The specimen was peripheral blood, collected 28 days after the second AZD1222 dose. In nucleotides, the CDR3 is TGTGCCAGCAGCTTCTCACTAGCGGGAGGCCGCTCCTACAATGAGCAGTTCTTC. Translated, it gives CASSFSLAGGRSYNEQFF.